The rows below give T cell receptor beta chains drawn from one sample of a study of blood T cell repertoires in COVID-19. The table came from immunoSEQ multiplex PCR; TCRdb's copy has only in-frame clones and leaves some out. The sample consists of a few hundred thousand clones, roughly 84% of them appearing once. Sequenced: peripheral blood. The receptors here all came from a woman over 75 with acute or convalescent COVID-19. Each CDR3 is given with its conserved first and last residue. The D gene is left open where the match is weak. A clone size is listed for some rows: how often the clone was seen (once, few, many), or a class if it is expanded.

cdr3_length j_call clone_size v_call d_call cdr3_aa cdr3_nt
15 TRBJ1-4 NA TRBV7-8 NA CASSLGGPRSEKLFF TGTGCCAGCAGCTTAGGAGGCCCGAGGAGTGAAAAACTGTTTTTT
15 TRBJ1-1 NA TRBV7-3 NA CASSLNPSMNTEAFF TGTGCCAGCAGCTTAAATCCGAGCATGAACACTGAAGCTTTCTTT
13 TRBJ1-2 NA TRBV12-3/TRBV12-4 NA CASSFDRWRGYTF TGTGCCAGCAGCTTCGACAGGTGGAGAGGCTACACCTTC
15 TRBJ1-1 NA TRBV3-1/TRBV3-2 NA CASSPGGRLNTEAFF TGTGCCAGCAGCCCTGGGGGCAGGCTGAACACTGAAGCTTTCTTT
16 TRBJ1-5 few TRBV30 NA CAWRKGEIGLNQPQHF TGTGCCTGGAGAAAAGGGGAAATAGGGTTAAATCAGCCCCAGCATTTT
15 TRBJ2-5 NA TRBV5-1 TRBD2 CASSLSPGGQETQYF TGCGCCAGCAGCTTGTCCCCGGGGGGCCAAGAGACCCAGTACTTC
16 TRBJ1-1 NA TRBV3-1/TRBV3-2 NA CASSQLPQGRDTEAFF TGTGCCAGCAGCCAATTACCCCAGGGGAGGGACACTGAAGCTTTCTTT
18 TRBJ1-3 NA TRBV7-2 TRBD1 CASSLAPGQGISGNTIYF TGTGCCAGCAGCTTAGCACCGGGACAGGGGATTTCTGGAAACACCATATATTTT
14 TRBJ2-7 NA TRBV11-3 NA CASSFGQGSGEQYF TGTGCCAGCAGCTTCGGTCAGGGGAGCGGCGAGCAGTACTTC
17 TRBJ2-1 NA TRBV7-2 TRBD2 CASSSRGGAGTYNEQFF TGTGCCAGCAGCTCACGCGGGGGGGCGGGGACCTACAATGAGCAGTTCTTC
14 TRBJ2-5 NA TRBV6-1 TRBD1 CASSEPGQGETQYF TGTGCCAGCAGTGAACCGGGACAGGGAGAGACCCAGTACTTC
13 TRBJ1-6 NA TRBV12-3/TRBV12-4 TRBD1 CASTRQGSSPLHF TGTGCCAGCACCCGACAGGGGAGTTCACCCCTCCACTTT
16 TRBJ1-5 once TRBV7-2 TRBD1 CASSLEGQGAHQPQHF TGTGCCAGCAGCTTAGAAGGACAGGGGGCGCATCAGCCCCAGCATTTT
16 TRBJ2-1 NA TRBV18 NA CASSPPVGRSYNEQFF TGTGCCAGCTCACCACCGGTGGGCAGGTCCTACAATGAGCAGTTCTTC
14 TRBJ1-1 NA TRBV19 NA CASKLAGLNTEAFF TGTGCCAGTAAACTGGCAGGTTTGAACACTGAAGCTTTCTTT
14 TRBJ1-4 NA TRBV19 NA CASSPGAAWEKLFF TGTGCCAGTAGTCCAGGGGCCGCGTGGGAAAAACTGTTTTTT
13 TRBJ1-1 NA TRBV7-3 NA CASSLLQGTEAFF TGTGCCAGCAGCTTACTACAGGGCACTGAAGCTTTCTTT
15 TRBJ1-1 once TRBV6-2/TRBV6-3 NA CASSPRGLVGTEAFF TGTGCCAGCAGCCCTAGGGGATTGGTGGGGACTGAAGCTTTCTTT
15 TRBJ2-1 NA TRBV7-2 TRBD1 CASSIGTGAGNEQFF TGTGCCAGCAGCATCGGGACAGGGGCAGGGAATGAGCAGTTCTTC
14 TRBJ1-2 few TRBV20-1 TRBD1 CSASNRGPNYGYTF TGCAGTGCTAGTAATAGGGGGCCAAACTATGGCTACACCTTC
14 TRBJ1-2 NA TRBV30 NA CAWGRAGHNYGYTF TGTGCCTGGGGACGGGCAGGGCACAACTATGGCTACACCTTC
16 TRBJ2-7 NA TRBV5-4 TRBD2 CASSLASGGAIYEQYF TGTGCCAGCAGCTTGGCTAGCGGGGGGGCCATCTACGAGCAGTACTTC
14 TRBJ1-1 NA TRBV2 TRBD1 CASQKGQTNTEAFF TGTGCCAGCCAGAAGGGACAGACGAACACTGAAGCTTTCTTT
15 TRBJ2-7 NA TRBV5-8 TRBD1 CASSTRQGVPYEQYF TGTGCCAGCAGCACACGACAGGGGGTTCCCTACGAGCAGTACTTC
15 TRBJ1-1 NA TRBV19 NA CASRGRGQRNTEAFF TGTGCCAGTAGGGGAAGAGGACAAAGAAATACTGAAGCTTTCTTT
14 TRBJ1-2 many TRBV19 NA CASTLGTVVYGYTF TGTGCCAGTACCCTCGGCACAGTGGTTTATGGCTACACCTTC
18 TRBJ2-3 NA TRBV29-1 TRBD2 CSVELYRSLSGEADTQYF TGCAGCGTTGAACTATACCGGTCTCTAAGCGGGGAAGCAGATACGCAGTATTTT
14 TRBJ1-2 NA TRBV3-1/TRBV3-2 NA CASSMTGQRGGYTF TGTGCCAGCAGCATGACGGGACAAAGGGGTGGCTACACCTTC
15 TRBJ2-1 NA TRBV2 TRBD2 CASTALAGGYNEQFF TGTGCCAGCACCGCGCTAGCGGGGGGTTACAATGAGCAGTTCTTC
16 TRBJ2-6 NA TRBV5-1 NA CASSLAQVSGANVLTF TGCGCCAGCAGCTTGGCCCAGGTCTCTGGGGCCAACGTCCTGACTTTC